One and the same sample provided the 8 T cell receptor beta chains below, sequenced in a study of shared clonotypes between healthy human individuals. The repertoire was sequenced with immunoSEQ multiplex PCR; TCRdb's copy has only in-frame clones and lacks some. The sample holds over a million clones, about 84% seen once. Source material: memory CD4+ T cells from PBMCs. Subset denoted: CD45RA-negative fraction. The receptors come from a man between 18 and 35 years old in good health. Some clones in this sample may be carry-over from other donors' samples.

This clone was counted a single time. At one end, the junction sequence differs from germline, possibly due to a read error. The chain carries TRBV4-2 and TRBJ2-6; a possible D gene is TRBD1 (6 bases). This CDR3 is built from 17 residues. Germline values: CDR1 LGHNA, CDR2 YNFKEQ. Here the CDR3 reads CAGSHELTGSGANVLTF. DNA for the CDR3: TGTGCCGGCAGCCATGAATTAACAGGGTCTGGGGCCAACGTCCTGACTTTC.

The CDR3 here is CASSLALAGGQETQYF. As DNA, the CDR3 is TGTGCCAGCAGCTTAGCGTTAGCGGGAGGGCAAGAGACCCAGTACTTC. The chain joins TRBV7-2 to TRBJ2-5; 11 bases fit TRBD2. The CDR3 consists of 16 residues. CDR1 SGHTA and CDR2 FQGNSA come from the germline V gene. Germline trimming cut 0 bases from V and 2 bases from J; bases unmatched to any gene: 2.

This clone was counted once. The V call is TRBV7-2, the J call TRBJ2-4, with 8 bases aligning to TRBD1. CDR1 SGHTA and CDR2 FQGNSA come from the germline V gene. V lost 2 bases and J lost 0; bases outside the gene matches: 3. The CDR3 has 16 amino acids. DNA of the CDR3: TGTGCCAGCAGCTTACAGGGGGCCCTAGCCAAAAACATTCAGTACTTC. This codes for CASSLQGALAKNIQYF.

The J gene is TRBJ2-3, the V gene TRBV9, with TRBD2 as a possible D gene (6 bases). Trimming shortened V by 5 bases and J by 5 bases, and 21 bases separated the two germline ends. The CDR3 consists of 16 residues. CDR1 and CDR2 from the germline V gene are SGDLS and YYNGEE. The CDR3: CASSPRVGGDGDTQYF. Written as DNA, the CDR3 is TGTGCCAGCAGTCCCCGCGTGGGGGGAGATGGAGATACGCAGTATTTT.

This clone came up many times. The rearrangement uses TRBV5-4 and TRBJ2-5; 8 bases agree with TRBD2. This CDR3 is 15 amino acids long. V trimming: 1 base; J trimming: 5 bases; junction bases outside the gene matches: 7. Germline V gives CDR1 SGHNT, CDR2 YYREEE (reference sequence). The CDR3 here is CASSLLAGSPETQYF. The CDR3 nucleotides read TGTGCCAGCAGCTTGCTAGCGGGTTCACCGGAGACCCAGTACTTC.

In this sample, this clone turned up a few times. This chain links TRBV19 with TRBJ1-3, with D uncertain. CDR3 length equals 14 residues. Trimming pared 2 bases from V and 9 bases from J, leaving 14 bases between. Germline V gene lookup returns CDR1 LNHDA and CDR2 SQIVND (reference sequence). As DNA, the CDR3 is TGTGCCAGTAGTATATTGGGCTTCGAGGGCACCATATATTTT. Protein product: CASSILGFEGTIYF.

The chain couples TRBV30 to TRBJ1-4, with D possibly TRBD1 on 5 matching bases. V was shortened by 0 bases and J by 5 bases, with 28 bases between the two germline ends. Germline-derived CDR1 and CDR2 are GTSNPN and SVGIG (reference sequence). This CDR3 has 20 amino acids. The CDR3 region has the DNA TGTGCCTGGAGTGTACTCCGACCGACAGCACCCCGCCTCCTAAATGAAAAACTGTTTTTT. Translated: CAWSVLRPTAPRLLNEKLFF. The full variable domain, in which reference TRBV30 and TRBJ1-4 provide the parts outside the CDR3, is SQTIHQWPATLVQPVGSPLSLECTVEGTSNPNLYWYRQAAGRGLQLLFYSVGIGQISSEVPQNLSASRPQDRQFILSSKKLLLSDSGFYLCAWSVLRPTAPRLLNEKLFFGSGTQLSVL.

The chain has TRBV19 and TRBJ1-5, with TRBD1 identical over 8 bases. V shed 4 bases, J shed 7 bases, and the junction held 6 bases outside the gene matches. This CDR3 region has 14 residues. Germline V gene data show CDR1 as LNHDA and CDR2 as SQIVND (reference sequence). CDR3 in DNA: TGTGCCAGTAGTACCGGACAGGGCAGCCAGCCCCAGCATTTT. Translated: CASSTGQGSQPQHF.